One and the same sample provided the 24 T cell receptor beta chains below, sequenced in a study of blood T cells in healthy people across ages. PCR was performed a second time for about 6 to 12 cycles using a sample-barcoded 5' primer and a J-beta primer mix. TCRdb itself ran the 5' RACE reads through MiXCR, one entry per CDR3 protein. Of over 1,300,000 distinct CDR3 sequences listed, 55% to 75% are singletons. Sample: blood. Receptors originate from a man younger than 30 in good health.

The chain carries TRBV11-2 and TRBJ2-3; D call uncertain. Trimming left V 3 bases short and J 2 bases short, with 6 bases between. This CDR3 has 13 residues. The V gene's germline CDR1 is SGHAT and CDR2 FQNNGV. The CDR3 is CASSFSLTDTQYF. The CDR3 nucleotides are TGTGCCAGCAGCTTCAGCCTCACAGATACGCAGTATTTT. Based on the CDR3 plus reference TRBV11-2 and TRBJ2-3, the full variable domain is EAGVAQSPRYKIIEKRQSVAFWCNPISGHATLYWYQQILGQGPKLLIQFQNNGVVDDSQLPKDRFSAERLKGVDSTLKIQPAKLEDSAVYLCASSFSLTDTQYFGPGTRLTVL.

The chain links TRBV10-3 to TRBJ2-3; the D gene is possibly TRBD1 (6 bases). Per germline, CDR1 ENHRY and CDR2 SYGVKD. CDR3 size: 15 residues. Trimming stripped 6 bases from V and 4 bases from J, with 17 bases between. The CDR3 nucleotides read TGTGCCATCAGCGTGGAACAGGGAAGGGCAGATACGCAGTATTTT. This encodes CAISVEQGRADTQYF.

The CDR3 loop is CASSQDWAGGAGEQYF. CDR3 nucleotide sequence: TGCGCCAGCAGCCAAGACTGGGCAGGGGGCGCGGGAGAGCAGTACTTC. The V call is TRBV4-3, the J call TRBJ2-7; 8 bases fit TRBD1. V lost 0 bases to trimming and J lost 7 bases; unmatched junction nucleotides: 11. This CDR3 contains 16 residues. Germline V gives CDR1 LGHNA, CDR2 YSLEER.

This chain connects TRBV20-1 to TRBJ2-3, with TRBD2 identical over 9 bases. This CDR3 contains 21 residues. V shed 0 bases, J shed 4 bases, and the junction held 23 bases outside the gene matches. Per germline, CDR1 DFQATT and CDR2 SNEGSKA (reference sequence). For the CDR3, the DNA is TGCAGTGCTAGAGATTTCTCTGTGGCGGGGGGGGCCGCGGGGTCCGCAGATACGCAGTATTTT. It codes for CSARDFSVAGGAAGSADTQYF.

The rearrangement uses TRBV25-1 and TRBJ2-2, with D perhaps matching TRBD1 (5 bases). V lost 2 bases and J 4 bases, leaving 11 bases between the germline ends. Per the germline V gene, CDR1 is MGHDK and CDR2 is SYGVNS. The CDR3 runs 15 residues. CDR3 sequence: CASSESQGFTGELFF. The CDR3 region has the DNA TGTGCCAGCAGTGAAAGTCAGGGTTTCACCGGGGAGCTGTTTTTT.

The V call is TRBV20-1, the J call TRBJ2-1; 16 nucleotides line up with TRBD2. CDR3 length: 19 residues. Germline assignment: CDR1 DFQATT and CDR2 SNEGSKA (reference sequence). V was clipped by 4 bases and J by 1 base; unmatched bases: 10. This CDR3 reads CSANPGTSGGAGSYNEQFF. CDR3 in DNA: TGCAGTGCTAACCCAGGGACTAGCGGGGGGGCCGGGTCCTACAATGAGCAGTTCTTC.

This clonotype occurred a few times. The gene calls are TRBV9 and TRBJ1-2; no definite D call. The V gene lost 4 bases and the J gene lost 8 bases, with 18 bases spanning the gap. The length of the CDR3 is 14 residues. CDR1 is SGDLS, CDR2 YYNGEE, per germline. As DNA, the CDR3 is TGTGCCAGCAGCTCCTCGACGGCTCCTAGGGGCTACACCTTC. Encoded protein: CASSSSTAPRGYTF.

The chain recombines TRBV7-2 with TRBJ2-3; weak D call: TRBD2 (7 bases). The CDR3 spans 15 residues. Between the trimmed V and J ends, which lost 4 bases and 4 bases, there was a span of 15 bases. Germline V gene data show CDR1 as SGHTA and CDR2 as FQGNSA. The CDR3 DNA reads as TGTGCCAGCAGCTCCCAGACGGGGGGCGCAGATACGCAGTATTTT. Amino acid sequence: CASSSQTGGADTQYF.

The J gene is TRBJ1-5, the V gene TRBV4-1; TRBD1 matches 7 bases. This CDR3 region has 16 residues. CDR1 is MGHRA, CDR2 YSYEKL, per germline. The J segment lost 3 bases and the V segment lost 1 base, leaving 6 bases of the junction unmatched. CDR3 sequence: CASSQGATGFNQPQHF. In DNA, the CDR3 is TGCGCCAGCAGCCAAGGGGCGACAGGGTTCAATCAGCCCCAGCATTTT.

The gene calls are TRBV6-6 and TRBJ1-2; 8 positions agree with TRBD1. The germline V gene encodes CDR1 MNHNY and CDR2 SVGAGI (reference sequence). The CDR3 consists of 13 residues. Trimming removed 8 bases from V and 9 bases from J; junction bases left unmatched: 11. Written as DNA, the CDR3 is TGTGCCAGCCACGCACAGGGGGAGATATGCTACACCTTC. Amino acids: CASHAQGEICYTF.

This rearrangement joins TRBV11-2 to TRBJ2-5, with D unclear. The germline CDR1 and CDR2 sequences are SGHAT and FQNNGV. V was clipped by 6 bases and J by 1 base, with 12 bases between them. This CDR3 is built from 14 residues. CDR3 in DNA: TGTGCCAGCAGATCTTACGCCTCCCAAGAGACCCAGTACTTC. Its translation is CASRSYASQETQYF.

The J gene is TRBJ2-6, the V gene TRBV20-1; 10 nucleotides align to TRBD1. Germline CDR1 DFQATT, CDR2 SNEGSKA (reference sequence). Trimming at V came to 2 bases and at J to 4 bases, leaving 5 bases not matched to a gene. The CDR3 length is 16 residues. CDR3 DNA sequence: TGCAGTGCTAGACCGACAGGGGGCTACGGGGCCAACGTCCTGACTTTC. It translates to CSARPTGGYGANVLTF.

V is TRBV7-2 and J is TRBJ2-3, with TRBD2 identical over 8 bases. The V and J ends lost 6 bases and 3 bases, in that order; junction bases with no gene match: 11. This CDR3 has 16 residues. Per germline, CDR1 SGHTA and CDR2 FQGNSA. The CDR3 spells CASSTRRAGGTDTQYF. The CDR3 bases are TGTGCCAGCAGTACCAGGAGGGCGGGGGGTACAGATACGCAGTATTTT.

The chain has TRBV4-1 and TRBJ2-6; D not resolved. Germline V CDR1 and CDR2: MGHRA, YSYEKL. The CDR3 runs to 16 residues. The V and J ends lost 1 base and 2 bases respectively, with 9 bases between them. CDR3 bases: TGCGCCAGCAGCCAAGGGAGCTTGCCTGGGGCCAACGTCCTGACTTTC. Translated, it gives CASSQGSLPGANVLTF.

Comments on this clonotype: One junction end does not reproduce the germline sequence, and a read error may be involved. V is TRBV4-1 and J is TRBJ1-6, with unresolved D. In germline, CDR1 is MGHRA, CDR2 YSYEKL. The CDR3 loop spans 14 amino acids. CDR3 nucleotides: TGCGCCGGCAGCCAAGGTTCCATTGGCTCACCCCTCCACTTT. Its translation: CAGSQGSIGSPLHF.

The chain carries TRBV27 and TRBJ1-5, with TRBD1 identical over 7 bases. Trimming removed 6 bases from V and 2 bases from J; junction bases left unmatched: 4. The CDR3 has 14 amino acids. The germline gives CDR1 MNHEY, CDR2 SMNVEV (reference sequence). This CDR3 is CASRVTGGNQPQHF. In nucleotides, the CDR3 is TGTGCCAGCAGAGTCACAGGGGGCAATCAGCCCCAGCATTTT.

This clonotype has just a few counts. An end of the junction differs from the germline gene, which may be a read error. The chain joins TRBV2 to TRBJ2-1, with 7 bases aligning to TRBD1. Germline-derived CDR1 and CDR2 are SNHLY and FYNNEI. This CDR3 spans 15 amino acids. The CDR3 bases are TGTGCCAGCAGTGCCCCGGGACAGTCCTCCAATGAGCAGTTCTTC. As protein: CASSAPGQSSNEQFF.

Written as DNA, the CDR3 is TGTGCCAGCATATTGGTAGTAAACACTGAAGCTTTCTTT. Residues: CASILVVNTEAFF. V is TRBV6-6 and J is TRBJ1-1, with D hard to call. Germline lookup yields CDR1 MNHNY and CDR2 SVGAGI (reference sequence). The CDR3 contains 13 residues. Trimming cost V 7 bases and J 2 bases, with 11 bases left between them.

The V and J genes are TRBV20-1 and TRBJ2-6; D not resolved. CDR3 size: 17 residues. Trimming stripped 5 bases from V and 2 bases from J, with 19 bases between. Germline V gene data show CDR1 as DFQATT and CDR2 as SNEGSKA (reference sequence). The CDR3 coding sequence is TGCAGTGCTCCCAACCCAAACCCGACGGCTGGGGCCAACGTCCTGACTTTC. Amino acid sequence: CSAPNPNPTAGANVLTF.

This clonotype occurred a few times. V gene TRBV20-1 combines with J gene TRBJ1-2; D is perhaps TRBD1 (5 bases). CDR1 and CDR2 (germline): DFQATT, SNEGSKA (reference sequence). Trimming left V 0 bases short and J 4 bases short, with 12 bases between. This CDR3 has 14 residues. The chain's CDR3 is CSARDGAVLYGYTF. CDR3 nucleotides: TGCAGTGCTAGAGATGGGGCAGTTCTCTATGGCTACACCTTC.

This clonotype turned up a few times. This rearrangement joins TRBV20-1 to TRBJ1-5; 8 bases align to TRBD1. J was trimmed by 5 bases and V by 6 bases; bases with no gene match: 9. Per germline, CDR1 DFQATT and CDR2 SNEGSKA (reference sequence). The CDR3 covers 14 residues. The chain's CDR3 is CSAKTGVGHQPQHF. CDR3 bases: TGCAGTGCGAAGACAGGGGTTGGACATCAGCCCCAGCATTTT.

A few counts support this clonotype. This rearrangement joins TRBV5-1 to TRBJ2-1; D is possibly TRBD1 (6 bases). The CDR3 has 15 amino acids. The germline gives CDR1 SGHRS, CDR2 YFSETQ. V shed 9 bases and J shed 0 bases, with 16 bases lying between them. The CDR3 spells CATARTGLSYNEQFF. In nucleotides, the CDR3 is TGCGCCACCGCTCGAACAGGGCTCTCCTACAATGAGCAGTTCTTC.

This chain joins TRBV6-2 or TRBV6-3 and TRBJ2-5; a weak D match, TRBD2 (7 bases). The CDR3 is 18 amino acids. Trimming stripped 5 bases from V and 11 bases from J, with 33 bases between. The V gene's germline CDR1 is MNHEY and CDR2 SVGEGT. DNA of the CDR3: TGTGCCAGCAGTGTAGGCGGGGGCACCGGGGAGCGGTCAAATGAGCAGTACTTC. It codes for CASSVGGGTGERSNEQYF.

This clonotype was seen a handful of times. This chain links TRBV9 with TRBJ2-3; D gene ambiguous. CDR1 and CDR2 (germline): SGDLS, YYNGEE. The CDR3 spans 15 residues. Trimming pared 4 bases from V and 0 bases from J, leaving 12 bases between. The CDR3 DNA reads TGTGCCAGCAGCCCTACACCCACAAGCACAGATACGCAGTATTTT. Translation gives CASSPTPTSTDTQYF.